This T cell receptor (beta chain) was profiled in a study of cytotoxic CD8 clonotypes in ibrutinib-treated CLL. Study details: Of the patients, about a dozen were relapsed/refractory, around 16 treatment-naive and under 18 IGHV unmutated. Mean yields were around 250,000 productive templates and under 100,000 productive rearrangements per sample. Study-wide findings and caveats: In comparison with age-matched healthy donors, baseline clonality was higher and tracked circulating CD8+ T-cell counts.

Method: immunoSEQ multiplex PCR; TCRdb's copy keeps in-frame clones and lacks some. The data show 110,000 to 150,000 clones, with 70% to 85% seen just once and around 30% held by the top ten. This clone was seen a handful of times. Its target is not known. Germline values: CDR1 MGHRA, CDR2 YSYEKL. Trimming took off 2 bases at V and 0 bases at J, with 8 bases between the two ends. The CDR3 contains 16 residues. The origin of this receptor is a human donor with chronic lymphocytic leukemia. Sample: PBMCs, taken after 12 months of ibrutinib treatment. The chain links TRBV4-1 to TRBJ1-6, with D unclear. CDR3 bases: TGCGCCAGCAGCCAAATGACGATCTCCTATAATTCACCCCTCCACTTT. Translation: CASSQMTISYNSPLHF.